This TCR beta chain emerged from a study of Graves' ophthalmopathy and Graves' hyperthyroidism. Study findings and constraints: With 70.59% sensitivity and approximately 73% specificity, the model predicted ophthalmopathy progression.

At least ten counts were recorded for this clonotype. Its antigen is as yet unknown. Certain patients were not enrolled. These were patients with other autoimmune diseases, uncontrolled infections, pregnancy or lactation. PBMCs were isolated from a roughly 10 ml sample of fresh peripheral blood. This CDR3 spans 17 amino acids. V was pared by 3 bases and J by 1 base, with 6 bases of the junction left unmatched. Germline lookup yields CDR1 MDHEN and CDR2 SYDVKM. The study amplified TCR beta CDR3 regions using RNA transcripts. Second-round multiplex PCR followed a first-round RT-PCR using HTBI primers. TCRdb independently ran MiXCR on the multiplex PCR reads; one entry per CDR3 protein. The data hold about 400,000 distinct CDR3 sequences, with about 16% observed a single time.

The genes are TRBV28 and TRBJ1-2; 12 bases line up with TRBD1. The TCR comes from a woman aged 18-29 years with Graves' ophthalmopathy. Sequences were obtained from peripheral blood. CDR3 in amino acids: CASSLPGQGANNYGYTF. The DNA for the CDR3 is TGTGCCAGCAGTTTGCCGGGACAGGGGGCGAATAACTATGGCTACACCTTC.